The 18 T cell receptor beta chains given below trace back to one sample, sequenced in a study of a mutant IDH1 vaccine in newly diagnosed glioma. These receptors have no identified antigens. Time point indicated: week 23, last vaccination. Vaccination comprised doses that each held 300 ug of mutant IDH1 20-mer peptide, plus topical imiquimod. Sequencing used immunoSEQ multiplex PCR; TCRdb keeps in-frame clones, though not all of them. The sample includes around 30,000 clones, approximately 87% of them seen just once. The sample in question was PBMCs, obtained from a glioma patient whose treatment included an IDH1 peptide vaccine. These receptors all stem from a man aged 40-49 years with glioma.

This chain links TRBV29-1 with TRBJ2-5, with a tentative D call TRBD1 (6 bases). V lost 8 bases and J lost 4, with 23 bases in between. The CDR3 has 15 residues. Looked up from germline, CDR1 is SQVTM and CDR2 is ANQGSEA. The CDR3 loop reads CSLSNSGTSLETQYF. Written as DNA, the CDR3 is TGCAGCTTAAGTAATTCTGGGACATCACTAGAGACCCAGTACTTC.

J is TRBJ1-1 and V is TRBV2, with D possibly matching TRBD1 (6 bases). This CDR3 has 14 amino acids. V was clipped by 4 bases and J by 2 bases, with 11 bases between them. Germline V gene lookup returns CDR1 SNHLY and CDR2 FYNNEI. The chain's CDR3 is CASSVQGLNTEAFF. CDR3 sequence (DNA): TGTGCCAGCAGTGTCCAGGGGCTAAACACTGAAGCTTTCTTT.

The chain uses TRBV27 and TRBJ1-4, with no clear D. The CDR3 has 13 residues. Germline loops: CDR1 MNHEY, CDR2 SMNVEV (reference sequence). V shed 0 bases and J shed 7 bases, with 6 bases lying between them. CDR3 protein: CASSLSRVEKLFF. The CDR3 bases are TGTGCCAGCAGTTTATCTAGGGTTGAAAAACTGTTTTTT. Using reference TRBV27 and TRBJ1-4 for the parts outside the CDR3, the full variable domain is EAQVTQNPRYLITVTGKKLTVTCSQNMNHEYMSWYRQDPGLGLRQIYYSMNVEVTDKGDVPEGYKVSRKEKRNFPLILESPSPNQTSLYFCASSLSRVEKLFFGSGTQLSVL.

CDR3: CASSFTAGELFF. The DNA for the CDR3 is TGCGCCAGCAGCTTTACGGCCGGGGAGCTGTTTTTT. The rearrangement links TRBV5-1 to TRBJ2-2; D is undetermined. The CDR3 covers 12 residues. V lost 2 bases, J lost 6 bases, and 5 bases lay in between. CDR1 SGHRS and CDR2 YFSETQ come from the germline V gene.

The chain joins TRBV6-1 to TRBJ2-7; D call uncertain. Trimming cost V 1 base and J 4 bases, with 11 bases left between them. The CDR3 covers 14 residues. Germline V gene sequence: CDR1 MNHNS, CDR2 SASEGT. The CDR3 DNA follows: TGTGCCAGCAGTGAAGGGTGGGTAGGGTACGAGCAGTACGTC. It is translated as CASSEGWVGYEQYV.

The genes are TRBV6-5 and TRBJ1-4; no clear D gene. The V end was cut by 2 bases, the J end by 3 bases, with 10 bases between. Germline V CDR1 and CDR2: MNHEY, SVGAGI. The CDR3 contains 15 residues. CDR3 nucleotide sequence: TGTGCCAGCAGTTACGTAGCAGGCTCTAATGAAAAACTGTTTTTT. The encoded protein is CASSYVAGSNEKLFF.

V usage is TRBV7-8 and J usage is TRBJ1-2, with no clear D. V lost 4 bases, J lost 4 bases, and 22 bases lay in between. CDR1 and CDR2 (germline): SGHVS, FQNEAQ. This CDR3 contains 17 residues. CDR3 coding DNA: TGTGCCAGCAGCTCCATTATGGTTGGTTCGGGGTTCTATGGCTACACCTTC. This translates into CASSSIMVGSGFYGYTF.

This clone was recorded only once. The V and J genes are TRBV4-2 and TRBJ2-5; TRBD2 is a possible D gene (7 bases). The better agreement between TRBJ2-7 and the DNA end casts doubt on the J call. Germline lookup yields CDR1 LGHNA and CDR2 YNFKEQ. This CDR3 spans 16 amino acids. The CDR3 nucleotides are TGTGCCAGCAGCCAAGATCTGGGAGGGGGCTCCTACGAGCAGTACTTC. Residues: CASSQDLGGGSYEQYF.

J is TRBJ1-2 and V is TRBV10-3; no reliable D call. This CDR3 is built from 13 residues. V was trimmed by 0 bases and J by 4 bases, leaving 6 bases between them. The germline V gene encodes CDR1 ENHRY and CDR2 SYGVKD. The CDR3 DNA sequence: TGTGCCATCAGTGAGTCTGGATCCTATGGCTACACCTTC. It specifies CAISESGSYGYTF.

The rearrangement uses TRBV6-5 and TRBJ2-2, with D perhaps TRBD1 (5 bases). Germline V gives CDR1 MNHEY, CDR2 SVGAGI. The CDR3 length is 14 residues. V gave up 6 bases and J gave up 5 bases, with 13 bases separating them. CDR3 DNA: TGTGCCAGCAGACCTCAGGGCCTGACCGGGGAGCTGTTTTTT. Translating gives CASRPQGLTGELFF.

This clone has only a few counts. The chain links TRBV6-5 to TRBJ1-1; D remains unclear. The V end lost 2 bases, the J end lost 5 bases, and 15 bases lay between the germline ends. The germline V gene encodes CDR1 MNHEY and CDR2 SVGAGI. The CDR3 contains 15 residues. The CDR3 loop reads CASSYGLEVETEAFF. CDR3 DNA: TGTGCCAGCAGTTACGGACTCGAGGTGGAAACTGAAGCTTTCTTT.

This CDR3 is CASSQPVVGLAGVNEQYF. The CDR3, as DNA: TGCGCCAGCAGCCAGCCCGTCGTCGGACTAGCGGGAGTAAACGAGCAGTACTTC. The chain combines TRBV4-1 with TRBJ2-7; TRBD2 matches at 13 bases. V lost 3 bases to trimming and J lost 5 bases; unmatched junction nucleotides: 13. Looked up from germline, CDR1 is MGHRA and CDR2 is YSYEKL. The CDR3 extends over 18 amino acids.

V gene TRBV28 combines with J gene TRBJ2-6, with D hard to call. Germline-derived CDR1 and CDR2 are MDHEN and SYDVKM. This CDR3 is built from 13 residues. V was trimmed by 10 bases and J by 0 bases, leaving 7 bases between them. The CDR3 here is CATVVSGANVLTF. For the CDR3, the DNA is TGTGCCACCGTTGTCTCTGGGGCCAACGTCCTGACTTTC.

The chain has TRBV7-9 and TRBJ2-2, with a possible D match to TRBD1 (5 bases). The CDR3 extends over 13 amino acids. The V end was cut by 2 bases, the J end by 7 bases, with 8 bases between. CDR1 and CDR2 (germline): SEHNR, FQNEAQ (reference sequence). The CDR3 here is CASSLTRDGELFF. In nucleotides, the CDR3 is TGTGCCAGCAGCTTAACCAGGGACGGGGAGCTGTTTTTT.

This clone was seen only once. The V call is TRBV29-1, the J call TRBJ1-4, with no clear D. The V and J ends lost 7 bases and 4 bases respectively, with 16 bases between them. The CDR3 runs to 14 residues. CDR1 SQVTM and CDR2 ANQGSEA come from the germline V gene. The CDR3 bases are TGCAGCGCCGTAGGTGGCGGAAGTAATGAAAAACTGTTTTTT. Encoded protein: CSAVGGGSNEKLFF. The variable domain in full, with the rest retrieved from reference TRBV29-1 and TRBJ1-4, is SAVISQKPSRDICQRGTSLTIQCQVDSQVTMMFWYRQQPGQSLTLIATANQGSEATYESGFVIDKFPISRPNLTFSTLTVSNMSPEDSSIYLCSAVGGGSNEKLFFGSGTQLSVL.

The V call is TRBV5-4, the J call TRBJ2-1; 7 nucleotides match TRBD2. V gave up 3 bases and J gave up 0 bases; unmatched junction bases: 3. The CDR3 covers 15 residues. Germline loops: CDR1 SGHNT, CDR2 YYREEE (reference sequence). CDR3 loop: CASSSGLVSYNEQFF. CDR3 coding DNA: TGTGCCAGCAGCTCCGGACTAGTCTCCTACAATGAGCAGTTCTTC.

This clone was seen only once. The rearrangement links TRBV28 to TRBJ1-1; D remains unclear. The V gene lost 4 bases and the J gene lost 8 bases, with 23 bases spanning the gap. The CDR3 is made up of 16 amino acids. Per the germline V gene, CDR1 is MDHEN and CDR2 is SYDVKM. CDR3 nucleotide sequence: TGTGCCAGCAGTTCTCCGTCCCCCATTGAACACTGGGAAGCTTTCTTT. This encodes CASSSPSPIEHWEAFF.

The chain uses TRBV5-1 and TRBJ1-1; possibly TRBD1 for D (6 bases). V lost 3 bases to trimming and J lost 10 bases, with 13 bases between them. CDR3 length equals 12 residues. Looked up from germline, CDR1 is SGHRS and CDR2 is YFSETQ. CDR3 bases: TGCGCCAGCAGCTCGGTGGACAGCGGAGCTTTCTTT. It is translated as CASSSVDSGAFF. Looking up the rest from reference TRBV5-1 and TRBJ1-1 gives the full variable domain: KAGVTQTPRYLIKTRGQQVTLSCSPISGHRSVSWYQQTPGQGLQFLFEYFSETQRNKGNFPGRFSGRQFSNSRSEMNVSTLELGDSALYLCASSSVDSGAFFGQGTRLTVV.